The source of this T cell receptor (beta chain) is a study of CD8 T cells in Susac syndrome. This clonotype came up once. V dropped 7 bases and J dropped 4 bases, with 14 bases sitting between them. The length of the CDR3 is 13 residues. From germline, CDR1 is GTSNPN and CDR2 SVGIG (reference sequence). Roughly 0.45 to 1 ug RNA was reverse transcribed with random hexamers. The authors amplified TCR beta CDR3 across 54 Vbeta and 13 Jbeta using immunoSEQ multiplex PCR. In TCRdb, the immunoSEQ multiplex PCR reads were re-called with MiXCR into one record per CDR3 protein. This table has about 71,000 distinct CDR3 sequences, roughly 93% appearing once.

The clonotype comes from a human donor with Susac syndrome. The chain is built from TRBV30 and TRBJ1-3; the D is unclear. What was sequenced was CD4+ T cells from PBMCs. CDR3 residues: CASHRASGNTIYF. The CDR3 DNA reads as TGTGCCTCCCACCGTGCGTCCGGAAACACCATATATTTT.